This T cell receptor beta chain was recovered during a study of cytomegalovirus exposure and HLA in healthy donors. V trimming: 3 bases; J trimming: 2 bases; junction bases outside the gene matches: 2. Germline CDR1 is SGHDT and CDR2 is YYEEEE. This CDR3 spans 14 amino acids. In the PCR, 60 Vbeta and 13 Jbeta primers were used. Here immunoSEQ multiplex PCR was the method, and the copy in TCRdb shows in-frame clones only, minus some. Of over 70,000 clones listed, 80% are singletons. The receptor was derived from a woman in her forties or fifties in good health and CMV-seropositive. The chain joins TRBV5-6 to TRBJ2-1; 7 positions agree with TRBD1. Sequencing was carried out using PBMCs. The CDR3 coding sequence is TGTGCCAGCAGCTACACAGGGGCCTACAATGAGCAGTTCTTC. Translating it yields CASSYTGAYNEQFF.